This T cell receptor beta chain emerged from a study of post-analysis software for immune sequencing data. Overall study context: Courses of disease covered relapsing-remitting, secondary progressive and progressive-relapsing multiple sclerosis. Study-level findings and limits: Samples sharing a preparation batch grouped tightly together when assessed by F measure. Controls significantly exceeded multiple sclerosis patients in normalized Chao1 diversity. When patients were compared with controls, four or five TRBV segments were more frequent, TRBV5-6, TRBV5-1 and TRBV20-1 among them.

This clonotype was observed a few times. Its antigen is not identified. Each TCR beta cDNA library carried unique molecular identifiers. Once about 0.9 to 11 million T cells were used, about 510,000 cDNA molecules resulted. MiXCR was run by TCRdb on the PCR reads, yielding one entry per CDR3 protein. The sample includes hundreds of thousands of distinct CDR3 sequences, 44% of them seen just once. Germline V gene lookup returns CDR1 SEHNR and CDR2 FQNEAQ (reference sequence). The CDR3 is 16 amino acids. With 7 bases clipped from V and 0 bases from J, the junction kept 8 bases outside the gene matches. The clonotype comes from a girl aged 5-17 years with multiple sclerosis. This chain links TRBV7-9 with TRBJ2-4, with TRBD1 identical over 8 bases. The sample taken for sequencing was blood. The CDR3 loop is CASTLAGGLAKNIQYF. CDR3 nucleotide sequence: TGTGCCAGCACCTTGGCAGGGGGCCTAGCCAAAAACATTCAGTACTTC.